This TCR beta chain appears in the sequencing data of a study of T cell responses to AZD1222 COVID-19 vaccine. Points on this clone: Its cognate antigen is unknown.

The method was immunoSEQ multiplex PCR; TCRdb's version includes in-frame clones alone and lacks a portion of them. The sample includes 65,000 to 80,000 clones, around nine tenths of them seen just once. Findings and caveats of the study: The CD4 TCRs associated with vaccination extended across spike and predominated at 160-218 and 743-854. Repertoire samples came only from after the peak T cell response.

The CDR3 totals 14 residues. Trimming removed 2 bases from V and 4 bases from J; junction bases left unmatched: 2. Germline V gene data show CDR1 as SGHTA and CDR2 as FQGNSA. The clonotype comes from an adult in good health. The genes are TRBV7-2 and TRBJ2-5; 9 bases fit TRBD2. The sequences come from peripheral blood, collected on day 0 of AZD1222 vaccination. In DNA form, the CDR3 reads TGTGCCAGCAGCTTACCTAGCGGGACAGAGACCCAGTACTTC. It codes for CASSLPSGTETQYF.